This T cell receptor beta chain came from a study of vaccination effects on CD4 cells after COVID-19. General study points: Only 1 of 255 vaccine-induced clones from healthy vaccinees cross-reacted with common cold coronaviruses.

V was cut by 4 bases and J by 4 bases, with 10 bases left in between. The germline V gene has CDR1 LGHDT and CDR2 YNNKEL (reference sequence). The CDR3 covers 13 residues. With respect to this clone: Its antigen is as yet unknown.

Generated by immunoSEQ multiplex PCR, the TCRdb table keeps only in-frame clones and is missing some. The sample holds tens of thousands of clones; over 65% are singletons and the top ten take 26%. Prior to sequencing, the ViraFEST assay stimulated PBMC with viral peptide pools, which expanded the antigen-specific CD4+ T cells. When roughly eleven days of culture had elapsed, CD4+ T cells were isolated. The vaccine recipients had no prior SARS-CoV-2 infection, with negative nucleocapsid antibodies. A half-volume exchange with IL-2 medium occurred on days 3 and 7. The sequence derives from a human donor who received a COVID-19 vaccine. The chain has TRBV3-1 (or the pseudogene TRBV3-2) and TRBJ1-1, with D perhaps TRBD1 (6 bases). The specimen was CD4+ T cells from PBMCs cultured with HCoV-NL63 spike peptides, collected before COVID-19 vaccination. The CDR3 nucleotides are TGTGCCAGCAGCCTGAGAGGGGGCACTGAAGCTTTCTTT. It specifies CASSLRGGTEAFF.